Presented here are 8 T cell receptor beta chains from one specimen sequenced in a study of CXCR3-negative and CXCR3-positive naive CD8 T cells. UMI-labeled TRB cDNA libraries were prepared by 5' RACE. Using the 5' RACE reads, TCRdb records one entry per CDR3 protein without DNA. The sample has around 81,000 distinct CDR3 sequences. Source material: naive CXCR3- CD8+ T cells from blood. Subset noted: CD45RO-CCR7+CD27+CD95- naive CD8+ T cells lacking CXCR3 (TNR3-). These receptors were taken from a human donor in good health. Some clones in this sample may be carry-over from other donors' samples.

The chain employs TRBV29-1 and TRBJ2-1; lacking DNA, the TRBD1 call made by TCRdb goes unchecked. The CDR3 consists of 14 residues. Germline V gene data show CDR1 as SQVTM and CDR2 as ANQGSEA. CDR3 loop: CSVGRGQDSNEQFF.

The chain is built from TRBV7-9 and TRBJ2-3; without DNA, the TCRdb call of TRBD2 cannot be checked. The CDR3 has 12 residues. Looked up from germline, CDR1 is SEHNR and CDR2 is FQNEAQ (reference sequence). The CDR3 loop reads CASRALWDTQYF.

The genes are TRBV14 and TRBJ2-7; lacking DNA, the TRBD2 call made by TCRdb goes unchecked. Germline-derived CDR1 and CDR2 are SGHDN and FVKESK. The CDR3 totals 14 residues. The CDR3 loop is CASSQQGGTYEQYF.

The chain combines TRBV29-1 with TRBJ2-1. This CDR3 has 15 residues. Germline CDR1 is SQVTM and CDR2 is ANQGSEA. CDR3 loop: CSVSVEMSSYNEQFF.

The genes are TRBV21-1 and TRBJ2-1; TCRdb calls TRBD2, which cannot be checked without DNA. TRBV21-1 is a pseudogene segment. This CDR3 is 21 amino acids long. This chain's CDR3 is CASSREGVRPFYPSSYNEQFF.

This rearrangement joins TRBV19 to TRBJ2-7. CDR3 length equals 11 residues. Looked up from germline, CDR1 is LNHDA and CDR2 is SQIVND (reference sequence). CDR3 in amino acids: CASSTPDEQYF.

The chain links TRBV7-9 to TRBJ2-7; the TCRdb call, TRBD2, lacks DNA for checking. Germline CDR1 is SEHNR and CDR2 is FQNEAQ (reference sequence). The CDR3 is 13 amino acids. This CDR3 is CASSWGLADEQYF.

V and J are TRBV7-8 and TRBJ1-5; TCRdb's assignment of TRBD1 cannot be checked, as there is no DNA. This CDR3 contains 14 residues. Germline V gene sequence: CDR1 SGHVS, CDR2 FQNEAQ. CDR3 residues: CASSLARGPEPQHF.